Reported below is one TCR beta chain. The antigen remains unidentified. The assay was immunoSEQ multiplex PCR, and TCRdb's table has in-frame clones only and misses some. This sample carries hundreds of thousands of clones, roughly 89% of them seen once, and the ten largest clones take 5%. This sample was taken from a study of Ad26.COV2.S vaccination and SARS-CoV-2 variants. In the study overall: The authors gave Ad26.COV2.S intramuscularly, either once or twice 56 days apart. Study-level results: Researchers reported similar non-spike TCR breadth in vaccine and placebo recipients. An underestimation of total T cell responses may have resulted from the TCR breadth and depth analyses.

Treatment meaning: over 15 received Ad26.COV2.S at low or high dose, single or two shots; 5 received placebo; per-sample allocation not given. Each sample was drawn 63 days after the first injection (of vaccine or placebo). In the vaccine, an Ad26 vector expressed the SARS-CoV-2 spike of the Wuhan strain. The CDR3 is 16 residues long. The V end lost 5 bases, the J end lost 2 bases, and 17 bases lay between the germline ends. The germline gives CDR1 SEHNR, CDR2 FQNEAQ (reference sequence). The receptor was derived from a person between 18 and 60 years old who received the Ad26.COV2.S COVID-19 vaccine or a placebo. Sequenced here: peripheral blood, sampled in a trial of Ad26.COV2.S vaccine versus placebo. This sequence joins TRBV7-9 and TRBJ2-3; D might be TRBD2 (6 bases). The CDR3 region has the DNA TGTGCCAGCAGCCCACCGGACTACCTGGACACAGATACGCAGTATTTT. Its protein product is CASSPPDYLDTDTQYF.